The clone carrying this TCR beta chain was counted only a few times. This specimen belongs to a study of T cells in Graves' hyperthyroidism and ophthalmopathy. From RNA transcripts, TCR beta CDR3 regions were amplified. HTBI primers drove first-round RT-PCR of the TCR CDR3. TCRdb reprocessed the multiplex PCR reads with MiXCR, giving one entry per CDR3 protein. The sample lists approximately 100,000 distinct CDR3 sequences, roughly 44% seen once, with 26% in the top ten. This CDR3 has 12 amino acids. This TCR derives from a man aged 35 to 55 with Graves' hyperthyroidism. Material: blood. The V and J genes are TRBV3-2 and TRBJ2-5; the table calls TRBD1, which could not be checked here. TRBV3-2 is annotated as a pseudogene. CDR3 sequence reads: CWRRDRVETQYF. CDR3 DNA sequence: TGCTGGCGAAGGGACAGGGTGGAGACCCAGTACTTC.